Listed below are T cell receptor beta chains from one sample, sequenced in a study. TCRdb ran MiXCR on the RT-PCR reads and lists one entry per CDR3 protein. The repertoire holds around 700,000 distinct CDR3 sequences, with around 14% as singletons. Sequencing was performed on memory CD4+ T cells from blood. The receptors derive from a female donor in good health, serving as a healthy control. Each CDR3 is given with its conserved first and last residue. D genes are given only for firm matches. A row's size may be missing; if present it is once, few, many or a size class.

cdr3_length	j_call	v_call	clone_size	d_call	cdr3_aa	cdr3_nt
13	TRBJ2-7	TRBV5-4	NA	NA	CASSLDVGREQYF	TGTGCCAGCAGCTTGGACGTGGGTAGGGAGCAGTACTTC
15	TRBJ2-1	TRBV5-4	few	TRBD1	CASSEGQRLYNEQFF	TGTGCCAGCAGCGAGGGACAGAGACTTTACAATGAGCAGTTCTTC
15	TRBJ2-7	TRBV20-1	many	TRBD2	CSARATAGGPLEQYF	TGCAGTGCTAGAGCCACAGCGGGAGGGCCCCTTGAGCAGTACTTC
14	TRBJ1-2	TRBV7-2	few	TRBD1	CASSLMDRGLQNTF	TGTGCCAGCAGCTTAATGGACAGGGGACTACAGAACACCTTC
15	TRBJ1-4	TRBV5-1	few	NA	CASSLAEGVLEKLFF	TGCGCCAGCAGCTTGGCCGAGGGTGTTCTTGAAAAACTGTTTTTT
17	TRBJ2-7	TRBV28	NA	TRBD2	CASRVTGGRGSSYEQYF	TGTGCCAGCAGGGTAACAGGCGGGAGAGGGAGCTCCTACGAGCAGTACTTC
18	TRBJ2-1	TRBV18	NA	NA	CASSPLGERTTSYNEQFF	TGTGCCAGCTCACCACTGGGGGAGCGTACAACTTCCTACAATGAGCAGTTCTTC
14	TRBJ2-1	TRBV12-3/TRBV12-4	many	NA	CASSLMGSYNEQFF	TGTGCCAGCAGTTTGATGGGCTCCTACAATGAGCAGTTCTTC
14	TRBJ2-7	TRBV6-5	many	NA	CASSYSRGLYEQYF	TGTGCCAGCAGTTACTCTCGGGGACTCTACGAGCAGTACTTC
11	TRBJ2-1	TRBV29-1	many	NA	CSVERGVEQFF	TGCAGCGTTGAAAGGGGGGTTGAGCAGTTCTTC
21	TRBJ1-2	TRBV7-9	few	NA	CASSLGTGGDYRDTANYGYTF	TGTGCCAGCAGCTTAGGGACCGGGGGAGATTACCGGGACACGGCTAACTATGGCTACACCTTC
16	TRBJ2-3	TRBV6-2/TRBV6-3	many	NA	CASSRRGYRDADTQYF	TGTGCCAGCAGCCGTCGGGGCTACAGGGACGCAGATACGCAGTATTTT
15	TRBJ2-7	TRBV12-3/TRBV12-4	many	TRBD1	CASSPRSGQGGEQYF	TGTGCCAGCAGTCCCCGGTCAGGACAGGGCGGTGAGCAGTACTTC
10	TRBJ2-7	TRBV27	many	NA	CASGNYEQYF	TGTGCCAGCGGGAACTACGAGCAGTACTTC
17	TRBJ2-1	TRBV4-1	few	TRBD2	CASSQQIGTSGLNEQFF	TGCGCCAGCAGCCAACAAATCGGGACTAGCGGGCTGAATGAGCAGTTCTTC
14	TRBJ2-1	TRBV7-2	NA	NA	CASSLGFGGYEQFF	TGTGCCAGCAGCTTAGGTTTCGGTGGGTATGAGCAGTTCTTC
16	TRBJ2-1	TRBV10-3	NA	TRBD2	CAISGRTSGTYNEQFF	TGTGCCATCAGTGGCCGGACTAGCGGGACCTACAATGAGCAGTTCTTC
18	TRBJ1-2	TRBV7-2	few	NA	CASSLAGGSGGPNYGYTF	TGTGCCAGCAGCTTAGCGGGGGGATCTGGAGGGCCTAACTATGGCTACACCTTC
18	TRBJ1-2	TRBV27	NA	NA	CASSLTPTTVRGDYGYTF	TGTGCCAGCAGTTTGACCCCTACGACGGTCAGAGGAGACTATGGCTACACCTTC
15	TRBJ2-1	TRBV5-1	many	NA	CASSLGGAGNNEQFF	TGCGCCAGCAGCTTGGGGGGGGCTGGAAACAATGAGCAGTTCTTC
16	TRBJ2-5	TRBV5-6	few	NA	CASSLAGGSRQETQYF	TGTGCCAGCAGCTTGGCCGGTGGCAGCCGACAAGAGACCCAGTACTTC
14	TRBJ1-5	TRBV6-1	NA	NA	CASRVYYSNQPQHF	TGTGCCAGCAGGGTGTATTATAGCAATCAGCCCCAGCATTTT
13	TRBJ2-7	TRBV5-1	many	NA	CASSRIDSYEQYF	TGCGCCAGCAGCCGTATCGACTCCTACGAGCAGTACTTC
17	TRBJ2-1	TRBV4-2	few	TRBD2	CASSQVGLAGSYNEQFF	TGTGCCAGCAGCCAAGTCGGTCTAGCGGGGTCTTACAATGAGCAGTTCTTC
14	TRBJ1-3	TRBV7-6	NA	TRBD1	CASRPGTAGNTIYF	TGTGCCAGCAGACCTGGGACAGCAGGAAACACCATATATTTT
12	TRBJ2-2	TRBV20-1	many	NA	CSAGRHAGELFF	TGCAGTGCTGGACGGCATGCCGGGGAGCTGTTTTTT
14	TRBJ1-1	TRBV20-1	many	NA	CSASGWASDTEAFF	TGCAGTGCTAGTGGATGGGCAAGTGACACTGAAGCTTTCTTT
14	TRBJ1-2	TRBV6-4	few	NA	CASTRDPGNYGYTF	TGTGCCAGCACCAGGGACCCAGGGAACTATGGCTACACCTTC
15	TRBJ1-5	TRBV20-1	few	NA	CSARDGGAGNQPQHF	TGCAGTGCTAGAGATGGGGGGGCTGGCAATCAGCCCCAGCATTTT
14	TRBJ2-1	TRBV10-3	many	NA	CAIRGQNSNNEQFF	TGTGCCATCAGAGGACAGAATTCGAACAATGAGCAGTTCTTC
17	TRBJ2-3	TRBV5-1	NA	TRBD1	CASSLVISGTGRDTQYF	TGCGCCAGCAGCTTGGTCATCTCCGGGACAGGCCGAGATACGCAGTATTTT